Described below is a single T cell receptor (beta chain) sequence and its context. The antigen is not known. The sample belongs to a study of cytomegalovirus exposure and HLA in healthy donors. Germline lookup yields CDR1 SGHTA and CDR2 FQGNSA. V was clipped by 5 bases and J by 5 bases, with 10 bases between them. The CDR3 is 13 residues long. General study points: The authors confirmed in vitro that three CMV-associated chains were specific for CMV antigens. It was taken for granted in presence/absence analyses that sequencing depth across donors was roughly uniform.

This PCR relied on a set of 60 Vbeta primers and 13 Jbeta primers. This table comes from immunoSEQ multiplex PCR, and its TCRdb copy is limited to in-frame clones, with some not included. The sample lists around 130,000 clones, around 8.5% occurring once. The sample consisted of PBMCs. The chain is built from TRBV7-2 and TRBJ2-1; D uncertain. The clonotype was recovered from a man between 40 and 49 years old in good health and CMV-seronegative. CDR3 loop: CASSLGPNNEQFF. The CDR3 DNA reads as TGTGCCAGCAGCCTTGGGCCAAACAATGAGCAGTTCTTC.